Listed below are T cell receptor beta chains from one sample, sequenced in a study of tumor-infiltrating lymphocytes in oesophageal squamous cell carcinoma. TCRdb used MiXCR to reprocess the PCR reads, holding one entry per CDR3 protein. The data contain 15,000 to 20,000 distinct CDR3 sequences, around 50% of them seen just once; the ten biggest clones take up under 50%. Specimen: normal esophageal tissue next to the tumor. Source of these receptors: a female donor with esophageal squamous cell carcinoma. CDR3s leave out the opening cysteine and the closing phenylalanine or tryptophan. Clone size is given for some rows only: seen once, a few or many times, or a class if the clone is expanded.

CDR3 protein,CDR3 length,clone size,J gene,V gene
ASSPQTAPNEQF,12,NA,TRBJ2-1,TRBV7-9
ASSLDLSSYNEQF,13,few,TRBJ2-1,TRBV7-2
ASSLVSSPEQY,11,NA,TRBJ2-7,TRBV7-2
ATSEENQGSGANVLT,15,NA,TRBJ2-6,TRBV24-1
ASSARWRDYGYT,12,NA,TRBJ1-2,TRBV6-1
ASNRGLAGVVEQY,13,many,TRBJ2-7,TRBV6-1
ASTSGPTEY,9,NA,TRBJ2-7,TRBV6-6
ASGTGGPGELF,11,NA,NA,TRBV7-3
ASSSRTSTDTQY,12,NA,TRBJ2-3,TRBV7-6
ASSLGTSGSDEQF,13,NA,TRBJ2-1,TRBV7-2
ASSTQTGGGTEAF,13,few,NA,TRBV7-2
ASSILGQTGELF,12,NA,TRBJ2-2,TRBV19
ASSLNPGPYNEQF,13,NA,TRBJ2-1,TRBV7-3
ASSLGRGQGVNRETQY,16,NA,NA,TRBV7-9
ASSQPEGQVLEETQY,15,NA,TRBJ2-5,TRBV23-1
ATSPRGVFGEQY,12,NA,TRBJ2-5,TRBV24-1